Below, 2 T cell receptor beta chains from the same sample are listed, as sequenced in a study of blood T cell repertoires in COVID-19. Assay: immunoSEQ multiplex PCR; the TCRdb copy retains only in-frame clones and omits some. The sample has about 130,000 clones, about 80% seen once. The source material was peripheral blood. The receptor set was obtained from a woman between 45 and 60 years old with acute or convalescent COVID-19.

This clone has only one observation. This chain links TRBV28 with TRBJ1-2; tentative D call: TRBD1 (5 bases). This CDR3 is built from 14 residues. Per germline, CDR1 MDHEN and CDR2 SYDVKM. The V and J ends lost 2 bases and 8 bases respectively, with 15 bases between them. Here the CDR3 DNA reads TGTGCCAGCAGTTTAAGTTTCAGGGCTCGGGGCTACACCTTC. It specifies CASSLSFRARGYTF.

The chain has TRBV5-4 and TRBJ2-3, with D possibly matching TRBD2 (6 bases). V was clipped by 4 bases and J by 6 bases, with 21 bases between them. CDR3 length equals 16 residues. Looked up from germline, CDR1 is SGHNT and CDR2 is YYREEE (reference sequence). CDR3 sequence: CASSPEVASVTDTQYF. As DNA, the CDR3 is TGTGCCAGCAGCCCGGAAGTGGCTAGCGTAACCGATACGCAGTATTTT.